This TCR beta chain was found in a study of OX40 agonist ivuxolimab in advanced cancers. Looking at the study overall: Among those enrolled, mean age was 60 years (range about 23 to 79) and approximately 83% were male.

CDR3 length: 12 amino acids. The germline CDR1 and CDR2 sequences are SEHNR and FQNEAQ (reference sequence). Profiled with immunoSEQ multiplex PCR; TCRdb holds only in-frame clones, not every one. Of more than 9,000 clones listed, over 55% are singletons. This clone was found many times. At one end, the junction sequence differs from germline, possibly due to a read error. The V gene is TRBV7-9, the J gene TRBJ2-1, with D possibly TRBD1 on 6 matching bases. This TCR derives from an adult with an advanced solid tumor such as melanoma, head and neck, liver or kidney cancer. The sequencing used CD4+ or CD8+ T cells sorted from blood, collected in a trial of the OX40 agonist ivuxolimab. The CDR3 sequence is CASSLGHSETLF. The DNA of the CDR3 is TGTGCCAGCAGCTTGGGACACTCAGAAACCCTCTTC.